The T cell receptor (beta chain) under discussion was sequenced for a study of cytomegalovirus exposure and HLA in healthy donors. General observations from the study: Accounts indicate the classifier identified cytomegalovirus status with strong specificity and sensitivity. The study labeled approximately 150 TCR beta chains cytomegalovirus-associated.

The repertoire was sequenced with immunoSEQ multiplex PCR; TCRdb's copy has only in-frame clones and lacks some. The data contain about 160,000 clones, approximately 88% of them singletons. Note on this clone: Its specificity is not known.

The donors were in the approximately 110-subject validation cohort; that cohort was separate from the roughly 730-subject first cohort. With 2 bases removed from V and 6 bases from J, the gap between germline ends came to 14 bases. The CDR3 is 15 amino acids. CDR1 and CDR2 (germline): SGHTA, FQGTGA. Sequencing was performed on PBMCs. This chain uses TRBV7-3 with TRBJ2-1; D is possibly TRBD1 (7 bases). This sequence originates from a man aged 25 to 45 in good health and CMV-seropositive. The CDR3: CASSLPGGTLNEQFF. In DNA form, the CDR3 reads TGTGCCAGCAGCTTACCAGGGGGGACCCTCAATGAGCAGTTCTTC.